Sequencing of this T cell receptor (beta chain) was carried out in a study of OX40 agonist ivuxolimab in advanced cancers. Overall study: Patients assigned to dose escalation were diagnosed with hepatocellular carcinoma, melanoma, renal cell or head and neck cancer. Participants averaged around 60 years of age (range roughly 23 to 80) and were roughly 80% male.

As concerns this clone: The antigen is undetermined.

Per germline, CDR1 MNHEY and CDR2 SMNVEV (reference sequence). The CDR3 runs to 13 residues. V lost 6 bases, J lost 2 bases, and 11 bases lay in between. Whole-study results and caveats: Partial responders receiving 0.1-3.0 mg/kg showed among the lowest clonal expansion.

Sequencing used immunoSEQ multiplex PCR; TCRdb keeps in-frame clones, though not all of them. The sample includes over 90,000 clones, roughly nine tenths of them seen just once. V and J are TRBV27 and TRBJ2-7; TRBD2 might be the D (6 bases). The TCR comes from an adult with an advanced solid tumor such as melanoma, head and neck, liver or kidney cancer. Sequenced here: CD4+ or CD8+ T cells sorted from blood, sampled in a trial of the OX40 agonist ivuxolimab. The DNA of the CDR3 is TGTGCCAGCAGGCTAGCGCTAGCCTACGAGCAGTACTTC. Encoded protein: CASRLALAYEQYF.